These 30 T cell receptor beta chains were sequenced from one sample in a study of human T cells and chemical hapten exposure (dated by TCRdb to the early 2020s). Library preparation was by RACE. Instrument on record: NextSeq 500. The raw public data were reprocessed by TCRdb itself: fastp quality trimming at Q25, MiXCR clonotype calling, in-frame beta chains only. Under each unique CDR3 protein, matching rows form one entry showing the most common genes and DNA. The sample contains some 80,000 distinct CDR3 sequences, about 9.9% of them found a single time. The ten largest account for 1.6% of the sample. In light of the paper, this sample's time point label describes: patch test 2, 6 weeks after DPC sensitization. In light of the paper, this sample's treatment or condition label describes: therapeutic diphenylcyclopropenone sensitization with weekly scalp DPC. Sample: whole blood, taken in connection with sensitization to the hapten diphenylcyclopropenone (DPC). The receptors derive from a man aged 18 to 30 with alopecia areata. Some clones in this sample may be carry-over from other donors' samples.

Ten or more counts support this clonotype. CDR3 loop: CASSLVGQGAGRNQPQHF. The DNA for the CDR3 is TGTGCCAGCAGCTTAGTAGGCCAGGGGGCAGGGCGAAATCAGCCCCAGCATTTT. The chain employs TRBV7-2 and TRBJ1-5, with TRBD1 identical over 8 bases. Trimming took 1 base from V and 4 from J; bases not matched to a gene: 12. Germline assignment: CDR1 SGHTA and CDR2 FQGNSA. The CDR3 contains 18 residues.

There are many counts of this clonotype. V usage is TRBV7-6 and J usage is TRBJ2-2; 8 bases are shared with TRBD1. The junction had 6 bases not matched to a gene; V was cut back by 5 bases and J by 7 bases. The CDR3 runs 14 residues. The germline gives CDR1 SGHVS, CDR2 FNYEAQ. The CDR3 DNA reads TGTGCCAGCAGCCGTAACAGGGGGAGCGGGGAGCTGTTTTTT. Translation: CASSRNRGSGELFF.

CDR3 bases: TGCAGTGCTGATCGGGACAGGGCCACCGGGGAGCTGTTTTTT. This translates into CSADRDRATGELFF. V usage is TRBV20-1 and J usage is TRBJ2-2; TRBD1 aligns across 9 bases. The CDR3 totals 14 residues. V gave up 5 bases and J gave up 4 bases; unmatched junction bases: 5. The germline gives CDR1 DFQATT, CDR2 SNEGSKA (reference sequence).

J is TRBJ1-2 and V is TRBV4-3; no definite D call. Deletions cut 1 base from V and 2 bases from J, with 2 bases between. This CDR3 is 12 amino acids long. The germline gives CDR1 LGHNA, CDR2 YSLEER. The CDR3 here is CASSQANYGYTF. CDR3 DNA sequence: TGCGCCAGCAGCCAAGCCAACTATGGCTACACCTTC.

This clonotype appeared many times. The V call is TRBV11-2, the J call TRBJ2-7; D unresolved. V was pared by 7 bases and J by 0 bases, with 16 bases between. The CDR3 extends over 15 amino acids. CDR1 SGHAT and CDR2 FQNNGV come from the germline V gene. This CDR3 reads CASIPTYADSYEQYF. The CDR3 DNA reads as TGTGCCAGCATTCCGACTTATGCGGACTCCTACGAGCAGTACTTC.

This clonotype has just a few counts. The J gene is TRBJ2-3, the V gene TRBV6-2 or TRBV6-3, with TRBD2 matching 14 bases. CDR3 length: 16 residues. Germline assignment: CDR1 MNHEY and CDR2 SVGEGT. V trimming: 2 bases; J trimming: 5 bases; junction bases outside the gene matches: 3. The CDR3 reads CASSYGTSGGGDTQYF. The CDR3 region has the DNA TGTGCCAGCAGTTACGGGACTAGCGGGGGAGGAGATACGCAGTATTTT.

The CDR3: CASSLLTDMVDYGYTF. The DNA for the CDR3 is TGTGCCAGCAGCTTACTGACAGATATGGTGGACTATGGCTACACCTTC. The chain links TRBV5-5 to TRBJ1-2; maybe TRBD1 (5 bases). This CDR3 is built from 16 residues. The V gene's germline CDR1 is SGHKS and CDR2 YYEKEE (reference sequence). V lost 2 bases to trimming and J lost 3 bases, with 17 bases between them.

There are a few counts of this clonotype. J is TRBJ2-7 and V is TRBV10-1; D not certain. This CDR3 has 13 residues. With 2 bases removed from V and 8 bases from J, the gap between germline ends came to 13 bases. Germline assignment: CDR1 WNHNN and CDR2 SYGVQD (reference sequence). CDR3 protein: CASSESLNLQQYF. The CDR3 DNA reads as TGCGCCAGCAGTGAGAGTCTAAACCTCCAGCAGTACTTC.

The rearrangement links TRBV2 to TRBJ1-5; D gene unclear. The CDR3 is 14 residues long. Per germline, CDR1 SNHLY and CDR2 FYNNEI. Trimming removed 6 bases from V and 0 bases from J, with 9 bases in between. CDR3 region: CASRGILSNQPQHF. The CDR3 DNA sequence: TGTGCCAGCAGGGGGATTCTTAGCAATCAGCCCCAGCATTTT.

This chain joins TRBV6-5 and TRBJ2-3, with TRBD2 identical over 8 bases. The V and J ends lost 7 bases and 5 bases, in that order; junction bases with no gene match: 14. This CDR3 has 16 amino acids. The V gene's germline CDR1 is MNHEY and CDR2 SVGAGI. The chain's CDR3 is CASKELGRGAGDTQYF. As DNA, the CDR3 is TGTGCCAGCAAGGAACTCGGGCGGGGGGCCGGAGATACGCAGTATTTT.

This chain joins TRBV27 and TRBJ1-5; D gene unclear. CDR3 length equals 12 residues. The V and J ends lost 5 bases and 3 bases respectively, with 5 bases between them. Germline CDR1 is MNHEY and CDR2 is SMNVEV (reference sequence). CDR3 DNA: TGTGCCAGCAGTGACGCCAATCAGCCCCAGCATTTT. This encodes CASSDANQPQHF.

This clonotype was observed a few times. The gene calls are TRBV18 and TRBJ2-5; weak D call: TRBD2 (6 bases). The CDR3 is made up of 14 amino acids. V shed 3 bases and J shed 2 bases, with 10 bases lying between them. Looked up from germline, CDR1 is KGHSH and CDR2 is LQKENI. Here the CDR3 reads CASSPPGTQETQYF. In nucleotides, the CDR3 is TGTGCCAGCTCACCCCCAGGGACTCAAGAGACCCAGTACTTC.

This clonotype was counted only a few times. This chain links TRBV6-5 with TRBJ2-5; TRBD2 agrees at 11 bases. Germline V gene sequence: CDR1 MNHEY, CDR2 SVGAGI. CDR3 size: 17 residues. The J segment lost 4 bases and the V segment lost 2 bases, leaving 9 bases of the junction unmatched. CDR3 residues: CASSYDLPSGGSETQYF. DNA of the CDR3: TGTGCCAGCAGTTACGACCTTCCTAGCGGGGGGTCAGAGACCCAGTACTTC.

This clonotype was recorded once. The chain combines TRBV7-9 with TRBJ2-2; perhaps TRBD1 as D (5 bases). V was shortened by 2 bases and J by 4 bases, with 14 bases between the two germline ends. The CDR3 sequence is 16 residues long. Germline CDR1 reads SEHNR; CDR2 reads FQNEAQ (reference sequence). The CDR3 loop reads CASSLQESGFTGELFF. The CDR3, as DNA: TGTGCCAGCAGCTTACAGGAGTCAGGGTTCACCGGGGAGCTGTTTTTT.

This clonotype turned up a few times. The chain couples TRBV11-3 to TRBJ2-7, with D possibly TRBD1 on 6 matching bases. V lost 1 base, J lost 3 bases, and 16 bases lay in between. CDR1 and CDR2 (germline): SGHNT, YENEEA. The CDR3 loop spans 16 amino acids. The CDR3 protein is CASSLGQGHSNYEQYF. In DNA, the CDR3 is TGTGCCAGCAGCTTAGGGCAGGGACATTCTAACTACGAGCAGTACTTC. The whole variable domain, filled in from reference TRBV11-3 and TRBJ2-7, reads EAGVVQSPRYKIIEKKQPVAFWCNPISGHNTLYWYLQNLGQGPELLIRYENEEAVDDSQLPKDRFSAERLKGVDSTLKIQPAELGDSAVYLCASSLGQGHSNYEQYFGPGTRLTVT.

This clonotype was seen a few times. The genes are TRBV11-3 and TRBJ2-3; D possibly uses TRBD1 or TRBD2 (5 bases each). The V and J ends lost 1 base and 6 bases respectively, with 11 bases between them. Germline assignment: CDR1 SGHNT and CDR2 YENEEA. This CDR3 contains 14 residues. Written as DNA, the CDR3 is TGTGCCAGCAGCTTAGGACACCGGGGCGATACGCAGTATTTT. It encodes CASSLGHRGDTQYF. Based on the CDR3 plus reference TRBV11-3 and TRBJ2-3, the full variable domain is EAGVVQSPRYKIIEKKQPVAFWCNPISGHNTLYWYLQNLGQGPELLIRYENEEAVDDSQLPKDRFSAERLKGVDSTLKIQPAELGDSAVYLCASSLGHRGDTQYFGPGTRLTVL.

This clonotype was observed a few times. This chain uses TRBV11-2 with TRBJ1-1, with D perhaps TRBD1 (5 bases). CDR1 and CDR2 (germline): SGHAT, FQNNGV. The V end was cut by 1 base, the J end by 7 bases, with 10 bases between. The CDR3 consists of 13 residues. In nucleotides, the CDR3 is TGTGCCAGCAGCTTAGGACTCCAGGGTGAAGCTTTCTTT. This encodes CASSLGLQGEAFF.

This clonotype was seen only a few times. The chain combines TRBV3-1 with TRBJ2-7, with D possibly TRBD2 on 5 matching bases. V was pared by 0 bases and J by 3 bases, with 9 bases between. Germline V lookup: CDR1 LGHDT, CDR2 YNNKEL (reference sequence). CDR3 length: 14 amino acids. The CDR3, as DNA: TGTGCCAGCAGCCAAGATAGGGAGAGCTACGAGCAGTACTTC. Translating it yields CASSQDRESYEQYF.

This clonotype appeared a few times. CDR3 in amino acids: CSAQTGVMNTEAFF. Here the CDR3 DNA reads TGCAGTGCGCAGACAGGGGTAATGAACACTGAAGCTTTCTTT. The gene calls are TRBV20-1 and TRBJ1-1, with 8 bases that match TRBD1. With V trimmed by 6 bases and J by 0 bases, 6 bases remained unmatched. CDR3 length: 14 amino acids. Per germline, CDR1 DFQATT and CDR2 SNEGSKA (reference sequence).

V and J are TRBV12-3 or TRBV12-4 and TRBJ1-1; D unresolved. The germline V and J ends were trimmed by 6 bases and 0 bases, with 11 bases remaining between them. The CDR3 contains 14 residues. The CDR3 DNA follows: TGTGCCAGCAGACCGGAGATTTTGAACACTGAAGCTTTCTTT. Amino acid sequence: CASRPEILNTEAFF.

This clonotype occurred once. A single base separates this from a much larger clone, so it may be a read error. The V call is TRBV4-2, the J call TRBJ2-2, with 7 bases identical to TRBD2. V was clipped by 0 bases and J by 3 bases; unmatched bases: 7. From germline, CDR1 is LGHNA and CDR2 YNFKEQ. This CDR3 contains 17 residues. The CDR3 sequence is CASSQEELAVYTGELFF. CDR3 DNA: TGTGCCAGCAGCCAAGAGGAGCTAGCGGTATACACCGGGGAGCTGTTTTTT.

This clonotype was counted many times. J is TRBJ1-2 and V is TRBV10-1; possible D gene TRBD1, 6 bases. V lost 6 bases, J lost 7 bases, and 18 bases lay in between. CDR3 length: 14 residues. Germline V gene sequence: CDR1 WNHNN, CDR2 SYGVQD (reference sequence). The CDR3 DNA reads TGCGCCAGCAGCAAGGGATACAGGGTTTGTGGCTACACCTTC. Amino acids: CASSKGYRVCGYTF.

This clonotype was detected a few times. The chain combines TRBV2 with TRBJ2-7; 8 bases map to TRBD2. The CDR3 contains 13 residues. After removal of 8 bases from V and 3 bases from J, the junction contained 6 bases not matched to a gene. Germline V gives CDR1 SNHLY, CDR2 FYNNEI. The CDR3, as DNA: TGTGCCAGCCACGAGCGGGGGTTCTACGAGCAGTACTTC. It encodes CASHERGFYEQYF.

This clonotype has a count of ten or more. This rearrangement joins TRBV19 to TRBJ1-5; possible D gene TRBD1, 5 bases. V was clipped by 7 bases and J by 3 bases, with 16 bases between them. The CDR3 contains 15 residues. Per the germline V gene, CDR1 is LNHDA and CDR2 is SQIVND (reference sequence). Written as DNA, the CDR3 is TGTGCCAGTACGCTGGGGCGGTCGCCCAATCAGCCCCAGCATTTT. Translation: CASTLGRSPNQPQHF.

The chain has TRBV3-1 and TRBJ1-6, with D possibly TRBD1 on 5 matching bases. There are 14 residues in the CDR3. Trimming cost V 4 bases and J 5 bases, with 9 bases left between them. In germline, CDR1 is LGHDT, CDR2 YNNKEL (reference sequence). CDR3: CASSPDRDNSPLHF. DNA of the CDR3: TGTGCCAGCAGCCCCGACAGAGATAATTCACCCCTCCACTTT.

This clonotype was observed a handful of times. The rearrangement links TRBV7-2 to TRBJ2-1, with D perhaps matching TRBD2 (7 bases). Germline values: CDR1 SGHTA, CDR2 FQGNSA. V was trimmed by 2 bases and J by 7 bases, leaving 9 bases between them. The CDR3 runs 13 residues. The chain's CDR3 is CASSLRGANEQFF. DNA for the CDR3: TGTGCCAGCAGCTTACGGGGGGCAAATGAGCAGTTCTTC.

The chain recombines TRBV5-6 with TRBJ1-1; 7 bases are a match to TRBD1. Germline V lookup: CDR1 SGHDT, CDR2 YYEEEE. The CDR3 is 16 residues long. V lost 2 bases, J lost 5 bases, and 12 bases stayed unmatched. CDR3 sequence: CASSFAPKTGWTEAFF. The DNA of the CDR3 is TGTGCCAGCAGCTTCGCTCCGAAGACAGGGTGGACTGAAGCTTTCTTT.

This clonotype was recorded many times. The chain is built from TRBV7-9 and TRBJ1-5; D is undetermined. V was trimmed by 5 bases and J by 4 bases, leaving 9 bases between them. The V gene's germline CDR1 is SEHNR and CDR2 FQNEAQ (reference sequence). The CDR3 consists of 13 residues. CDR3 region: CASSLSGNQPQHF. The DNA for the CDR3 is TGTGCCAGCAGCCTATCTGGGAATCAGCCCCAGCATTTT.

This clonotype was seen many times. This CDR3 is CASSLQGGQETQYF. Here the CDR3 DNA reads TGTGCCAGCAGTTTACAGGGGGGACAAGAGACCCAGTACTTC. The rearrangement joins TRBV28 to TRBJ2-5, with TRBD1 as a possible D gene (7 bases). CDR1 MDHEN and CDR2 SYDVKM come from the germline V gene. Trimming pared 2 bases from V and 2 bases from J, leaving 9 bases between. CDR3 length: 14 residues. The whole variable domain, remainder taken from reference TRBV28 and TRBJ2-5, is DVKVTQSSRYLVKRTGEKVFLECVQDMDHENMFWYRQDPGLGLRLIYFSYDVKMKEKGDIPEGYSVSREKKERFSLILESASTNQTSMYLCASSLQGGQETQYFGPGTRLLVL.

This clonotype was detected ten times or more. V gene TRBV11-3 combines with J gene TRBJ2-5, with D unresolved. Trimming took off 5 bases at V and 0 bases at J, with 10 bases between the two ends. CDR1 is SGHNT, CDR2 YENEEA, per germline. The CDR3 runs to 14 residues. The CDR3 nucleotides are TGTGCCAGCAGCCGGTTGGGTAACCAAGAGACCCAGTACTTC. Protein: CASSRLGNQETQYF.